This is a list of T cell receptor beta chains from one sample in a study of OX40 agonist ivuxolimab in advanced cancers. The data were produced by immunoSEQ multiplex PCR, yet TCRdb's version contains in-frame clones alone and is incomplete. The sample lists fewer than 200,000 clones; 85% to 95% were seen once. The sequenced sample was CD4+ or CD8+ T cells sorted from blood, obtained in a trial of the OX40 agonist ivuxolimab. The receptor set was obtained from an adult with an advanced solid tumor such as melanoma, head and neck, liver or kidney cancer. Each CDR3 is given with its conserved first and last residue. A D gene is named only where the DNA matches it firmly. Size tells how often a clone was seen (once, few, many) or the class of an expanded clone, and some rows leave it out.

V gene	D gene	clone size	J gene	CDR3 DNA	CDR3 protein
TRBV29-1	-	-	TRBJ1-1	TGCAGCGCCCGAGGGAGGCTGGCGAACACTGAAGCTTTCTTT	CSARGRLANTEAFF
TRBV5-1	TRBD1	-	TRBJ1-2	TGCGCCAGCAGCGGGGACAGCAGGGGCTATGGCTACACCTTC	CASSGDSRGYGYTF
TRBV5-4	TRBD2	-	TRBJ2-1	TGTGCCAGCAGCTCAGATAGCGGGAGGATCTACAATGAGCAGTTCTTC	CASSSDSGRIYNEQFF
TRBV9	-	-	TRBJ1-6	TGTGCCAGCACTGAGGGCCCAAATTCACCCCTCCACTTT	CASTEGPNSPLHF
TRBV11-2	-	once	TRBJ1-1	TGTGCCAGCACCCTGGACAGATCGAACACTGAAGCTTTCTTT	CASTLDRSNTEAFF
TRBV19	-	-	TRBJ2-3	TGTGCCAGTACCCCGGCGGAAGGGTGGGTGGATACGCAGTATTTT	CASTPAEGWVDTQYF
TRBV10-3	-	-	TRBJ2-1	TGTGCCATCACGGGACCCACCGGCAATGAGCAGTTCTTC	CAITGPTGNEQFF
TRBV7-3	-	-	TRBJ1-5	TGTGCCAGCAGTCTCATGGGGGGAAACAATCAGCCCCAGCATTTT	CASSLMGGNNQPQHF
TRBV19	-	-	TRBJ2-2	TGTGCCAGTAGTATAGAGACAGGGAACACCGGGGAGCTGTTTTTT	CASSIETGNTGELFF
TRBV5-1	-	-	TRBJ2-2	TGCGCCAGCAACCTTCTGGACCAGGGGCGGACCGGGGAGCTGTTTTTT	CASNLLDQGRTGELFF
TRBV19	TRBD1	-	TRBJ1-1	TGTGCCAGTAGTACCCGGACAGGGGAAGACACTGAAGCTTTCTTT	CASSTRTGEDTEAFF
TRBV30	TRBD2	-	TRBJ2-3	TGTGCCTGGAGTCCCGGACTAGCGGGAGGGCCGTGGGATACGCAGTATTTT	CAWSPGLAGGPWDTQYF
TRBV18	TRBD2	-	TRBJ2-7	TGTGCCAGCTCACCACTAATGGCGGGGGGAAGGAACGAGCAGTACTTC	CASSPLMAGGRNEQYF
TRBV29-1	TRBD1	-	TRBJ1-1	TGCAGCGTGGCTGACAGGGGGAACACTGAAGCTTTCTTT	CSVADRGNTEAFF
TRBV7-3	TRBD2	-	TRBJ2-1	TGTGCCAGCAGCCCTCTGGCTAGCGGGGAGGGCTCCTACAATGAGCAGTTCTTC	CASSPLASGEGSYNEQFF
TRBV7-9	-	-	TRBJ2-3	TGTGCCAGCAGCTTACCTAGGGGCAGTAGCACAGATACGCAGTATTTT	CASSLPRGSSTDTQYF
TRBV5-1	-	-	TRBJ2-7	TGCGCCAGCAGCTCCCAGGGGGGGTCCACCTACGAGCAGTACTTC	CASSSQGGSTYEQYF
TRBV6-1	TRBD1	-	TRBJ2-2	TGTGCCAGCAGTGAAAGGTTAGGGGGCCGGGAGCTGTTTTTT	CASSERLGGRELFF
TRBV19	-	-	TRBJ1-4	TGTGCCAGTGGGGAGGGGCCCGATGAAAAACTGTTTTTT	CASGEGPDEKLFF
TRBV9	-	few	TRBJ2-3	TGTGCCAGCAGCCTCCCCCTCGACGGGTACACAGATACGCAGTATTTT	CASSLPLDGYTDTQYF
TRBV5-4	-	-	TRBJ2-3	TGTGCCAGCAGCTTGGCGGGATTGACAGCACTTAGCACAGATACGCAGTATTTT	CASSLAGLTALSTDTQYF
TRBV21-1	-	-	TRBJ2-3	TGTGCCAGCAGCTTACAGGAGAGTTCTAGCACAGATACGCAGTATTTT	CASSLQESSSTDTQYF
TRBV2	-	-	TRBJ1-1	TGTGCCAGCAGTGGGCCCCTGAACACTGAAGCTTTCTTT	CASSGPLNTEAFF
TRBV21-1	-	-	TRBJ2-7	TGTGCCAGCAGCACGCCGGGACAGGGTTATCTAGCGGGCCCCTCTAGCCCCTACGAGCAGTACTTC	CASSTPGQGYLAGPSSPYEQYF
TRBV2	-	-	TRBJ1-3	TGTGCCAGCGGGGGCGTAGGCCGCTCTGGAAACACCATATATTTT	CASGGVGRSGNTIYF
TRBV18	-	-	TRBJ1-2	TGTGCCAGCTCACCTGATAGACAGTCCCACTATGGCTACACCTTC	CASSPDRQSHYGYTF
TRBV25-1	-	once	TRBJ2-3	TGTGCCAGCAGTGATCGGGGCCCCACAGATACGCAGTATTTT	CASSDRGPTDTQYF
TRBV5-1	-	-	TRBJ2-2	TGCGCCAGCAGCCCCCGGATTCGGGCTTCGAACACCGGGGAGCTGTTTTTT	CASSPRIRASNTGELFF
TRBV28	-	-	TRBJ1-1	TGTGCCAGCAGTTCAAGGGAGAGGTTTGAAGCTTTCTTT	CASSSRERFEAFF